Below, one T cell receptor beta chain is given with its context. Its target is not known. The protocol was immunoSEQ multiplex PCR, while the TCRdb copy is restricted to in-frame clones and leaves out a portion. The profile shows 1.5 million to 2.5 million clones, around 96% of them singletons. This entry is derived from a study of shared clonotypes between healthy human individuals. At the level of the study: CD4 naive cells filled three plates per donor, CD4 memory three, CD8 naive two and CD8 memory one.

CD8 cells regarded as naive lacked CD45RO, were positively chosen for CCR7, and omitted terminally differentiated effector memory CD45RA+ cells. Study observations and caveats: Tissues were not sampled, only blood, and their repertoires likely differ. Rarefaction demonstrated incomplete sorted-subset sequencing despite large depth.

Trimming removed 1 base at V and 0 bases at J, with 4 bases between. This CDR3 is built from 15 residues. CDR1 and CDR2 from the germline V gene are LNHNV and YYDKDF (reference sequence). This chain links TRBV15 with TRBJ2-6, with D unresolved. The specimen sequenced was naive CD8+ T cells sorted from blood. This clonotype was sampled from a man between 18 and 29 years old in good health. CDR3 region: CATSRGSSGANVLTF. CDR3 nucleotide sequence: TGTGCCACCAGCAGAGGGAGCTCTGGGGCCAACGTCCTGACTTTC.